Listed below are T cell receptor beta chains from one sample, sequenced in a study of radiation and T cells in renal cell carcinoma. Profiled with immunoSEQ multiplex PCR; TCRdb holds only in-frame clones, not every one. The table records about 78,000 clones, approximately 90% of them present only once. Specimen: blood, collected from a patient whose treatment included radiotherapy and nephrectomy. The receptor source for this set is a woman in her 70s with renal cell carcinoma. Both conserved end residues are part of each CDR3. The D gene is left open where the match is weak. Size values are once, few and many counts, or a class for expanded clones, and some rows have none.

cdr3_aa: CASSLDGTAGNTIYF
cdr3_nt: TGTGCCAGCAGCTTGGATGGGACAGCTGGAAACACCATATATTTT
v_call: TRBV7-2
j_call: TRBJ1-3
d_call: TRBD1
clone_size: once

cdr3_aa: CASNQGFYEQYF
cdr3_nt: TGTGCCAGCAATCAGGGGTTCTACGAGCAGTACTTC
v_call: TRBV28
j_call: TRBJ2-7
d_call: NA
clone_size: NA

cdr3_aa: CASSIQGDYGYTF
cdr3_nt: TGTGCCAGCAGCATTCAGGGGGACTATGGCTACACCTTC
v_call: TRBV7-6
j_call: TRBJ1-2
d_call: TRBD1
clone_size: NA

cdr3_aa: CASSVELGKNSPLHF
cdr3_nt: TGTGCCAGCAGCGTCGAGTTGGGGAAAAATTCACCCCTCCACTTT
v_call: TRBV9
j_call: TRBJ1-6
d_call: NA
clone_size: NA

cdr3_aa: CASSLTGSYNEQFF
cdr3_nt: TGTGCCAGCAGCTTAACGGGGAGTTACAATGAGCAGTTCTTC
v_call: TRBV7-2
j_call: TRBJ2-1
d_call: NA
clone_size: NA

cdr3_aa: CASSVGTRSSTDTQYF
cdr3_nt: TGTGCCAGCAGCGTAGGCACCCGGAGTAGCACAGATACGCAGTATTTT
v_call: TRBV9
j_call: TRBJ2-3
d_call: NA
clone_size: once

cdr3_aa: CASRLISGYGYTF
cdr3_nt: TGTGCCAGCCGTCTTATTAGCGGCTATGGCTACACCTTC
v_call: TRBV6-6
j_call: TRBJ1-2
d_call: NA
clone_size: NA

cdr3_aa: CASSDRTGKTGELFF
cdr3_nt: TGTGCCAGTAGTGACAGGACAGGGAAGACCGGGGAGCTGTTTTTT
v_call: TRBV19
j_call: TRBJ2-2
d_call: TRBD1
clone_size: NA

cdr3_aa: CASSLVLAGAAETQYF
cdr3_nt: TGCGCCAGCAGCTTGGTCCTAGCGGGGGCGGCAGAGACCCAGTACTTC
v_call: TRBV5-1
j_call: TRBJ2-5
d_call: TRBD2
clone_size: NA

cdr3_aa: CASSLGASGGAGETQYF
cdr3_nt: TGTGCCAGCAGCTTGGGGGCTAGCGGGGGGGCCGGTGAGACCCAGTACTTC
v_call: TRBV5-4
j_call: TRBJ2-5
d_call: TRBD2
clone_size: once

cdr3_aa: CSVEAPGGGTSAYEQYF
cdr3_nt: TGCAGCGTTGAAGCTCCTGGGGGGGGGACTAGCGCCTACGAGCAGTACTTC
v_call: TRBV29-1
j_call: TRBJ2-7
d_call: TRBD2
clone_size: NA

cdr3_aa: CASGAWFLAKNIQYF
cdr3_nt: TGTGCCAGCGGGGCGTGGTTCCTAGCCAAAAACATTCAGTACTTC
v_call: TRBV5-6
j_call: TRBJ2-4
d_call: NA
clone_size: NA